These T cell receptor beta chains were read from a single sample in a study of blood T cell repertoires in COVID-19. Some clones are missing from TCRdb's copy, which holds only in-frame ones; the method was immunoSEQ multiplex PCR. The data hold approximately 360,000 clones, with roughly 90% observed a single time. Material: PBMCs or T cells enriched from blood (not recorded which). The receptors here all came from a woman younger than 45 with acute COVID-19. The CDR3 runs from the conserved cysteine through the conserved F or W. D genes are given only for firm matches. The size entry is marked missing in some rows and otherwise reads once, few, many or a size class.

TRBJ2-3 | TRBV7-3 | - | - | 15 | TGTGCCAGCAGCTTAATCGGGGGACCCACAGATACGCAGTATTTT | CASSLIGGPTDTQYF
TRBJ2-7 | TRBV7-8 | TRBD1 | - | 14 | TGTGCCAGCAGCGTCGACAGGGGGCCCTACGAGCAGTACTTC | CASSVDRGPYEQYF
TRBJ2-1 | TRBV3-1/TRBV3-2 | - | - | 12 | TGTGCCAGCAGACCCACAGGTGGTGAGCAGTTCTTC | CASRPTGGEQFF
TRBJ1-2 | TRBV28 | - | - | 12 | TGTGCCACACACCCGGGGGGGTATGGCTACACCTTC | CATHPGGYGYTF
TRBJ1-1 | TRBV12-3/TRBV12-4 | - | - | 13 | TGTGCCAGCAGACGAGCAATGAACACTGAAGCTTTCTTT | CASRRAMNTEAFF
TRBJ2-7 | TRBV20-1 | - | once | 11 | TGCAGTGCTCCCAGGGGAGAGGAGCAGTACTTC | CSAPRGEEQYF
TRBJ2-7 | TRBV6-5 | TRBD2 | - | 15 | TGTGCCAGCAGGTTGAGGACTAGCGGGGGGGACGAGCAGTACTTC | CASRLRTSGGDEQYF
TRBJ2-3 | TRBV23-1 | - | once | 11 | TGCGCCACCGGTGCCACAGATACGCAGTATTTT | CATGATDTQYF
TRBJ2-3 | TRBV2 | - | once | 13 | TGTGCCAGCAGTGAATACTTGCGAGATACGCAGTATTTT | CASSEYLRDTQYF
TRBJ1-2 | TRBV25-1 | TRBD1 | - | 15 | TGTGCCAGCAGTGAAAGGGCAGGGGGCGCGCATGGCTACACCTTC | CASSERAGGAHGYTF
TRBJ2-3 | TRBV7-8 | - | - | 16 | TGTGCCAGCAGCTTACTGGGGGCCCCTAGCACAGATACGCAGTATTTT | CASSLLGAPSTDTQYF
TRBJ1-3 | TRBV7-2 | - | - | 14 | TGTGCCAGCAGCTCGGGCGGGTCAGGAAACACCATATATTTT | CASSSGGSGNTIYF
TRBJ1-1 | TRBV19 | TRBD1 | - | 14 | TGTGCCAGTAGTGCCTACAGGGGGCCCACTGAAGCTTTCTTT | CASSAYRGPTEAFF
TRBJ1-3 | TRBV10-3 | - | - | 15 | TGTGCCATCAGTGAGGACAGTAGCTCTGGAAACACCATATATTTT | CAISEDSSSGNTIYF
TRBJ2-7 | TRBV5-6 | - | - | 12 | TGTGCCAGCAGCTACAACTCCTACGAGCAGTACTTC | CASSYNSYEQYF
TRBJ2-5 | TRBV5-8 | TRBD1 | - | 12 | TGTGCCAGCGGGACAGGGGAAGAGACCCAGTACTTC | CASGTGEETQYF
TRBJ1-2 | TRBV7-2 | TRBD1 | - | 13 | TGTGCCAGCCCCGGGACAGGGAATGCTGGCTACACCTTC | CASPGTGNAGYTF
TRBJ1-1 | TRBV29-1 | TRBD1 | - | 13 | TGCAGCGTTGAACAGGGGGAGGTTGCTGAAGCTTTCTTT | CSVEQGEVAEAFF
TRBJ1-3 | TRBV30 | - | - | 15 | TGTGCCTGGAGTGTACAGGCGATCTCTGGAAACACCATATATTTT | CAWSVQAISGNTIYF
TRBJ2-7 | TRBV10-3 | TRBD1 | once | 16 | TGTGCCATCATGTCTCTTACAGGGGAGAGCTCCTACGAGCAGTACTTC | CAIMSLTGESSYEQYF
TRBJ2-5 | TRBV30 | - | few | 13 | TGTGCCTGGAGCCCCCGGGGCCAAGAGACCCAGTACTTC | CAWSPRGQETQYF
TRBJ1-6 | TRBV27 | TRBD1 | - | 17 | TGTGCCAGCAGTATACAGGGGCGACACTCCTATAATTCACCCCTCCACTTT | CASSIQGRHSYNSPLHF
TRBJ2-7 | TRBV24-1 | TRBD1 | few | 15 | TGTGCCACCAGTGATCCCCGGACAGGTTACTACGAGCAGTACTTC | CATSDPRTGYYEQYF
TRBJ1-6 | TRBV3-1/TRBV3-2 | - | - | 15 | TGTGCCAGCAGCCAAGATCACGGAGCGAATTCACCCCTCCACTTT | CASSQDHGANSPLHF
TRBJ2-7 | TRBV2 | TRBD1 | - | 14 | TGTGCCAGCAGAGGGACAGGGTTTTGGTACGAGCAGTACTTC | CASRGTGFWYEQYF
TRBJ2-5 | TRBV7-7 | - | - | 15 | TGTGCCAGCAGCTTAGTGGGACACCCAACAGAGACCCAGTACTTC | CASSLVGHPTETQYF
TRBJ1-3 | TRBV7-9 | - | - | 12 | TGTGCCAGCATGAGTTCTGGAAACACCATATATTTT | CASMSSGNTIYF
TRBJ1-6 | TRBV2 | - | - | 15 | TGTGCCAGCAGCGCTTCACAGAACTATAATTCACCCCTCCACTTT | CASSASQNYNSPLHF
TRBJ2-7 | TRBV29-1 | TRBD1 | once | 13 | TGCAGCGTACTAGGGGACAGGGGTTACGAGCAGTACTTC | CSVLGDRGYEQYF
TRBJ1-2 | TRBV19 | - | - | 14 | TGTGCCAGTAGTCCGTCCGTGGGGGCCTATGGCTACACCTTC | CASSPSVGAYGYTF
TRBJ2-6 | TRBV24-1 | - | - | 18 | TGTGCCACCAGTGATTCTACGGGTCTCGGTATGGGGGCCAACGTCCTGACTTTC | CATSDSTGLGMGANVLTF
TRBJ2-2 | TRBV6-2/TRBV6-3 | - | once | 19 | TGTGCCAGCAGTTACCCGGACAGCAGGGATCGGTTCGACACCGGGGAGCTGTTTTTT | CASSYPDSRDRFDTGELFF
TRBJ1-1 | TRBV11-3 | - | - | 15 | TGTGCCAGCAGCCGGACGGGACTGGAGAACACTGAAGCTTTCTTT | CASSRTGLENTEAFF
TRBJ1-2 | TRBV7-8 | - | - | 15 | TGTGCCAGCAGCAAAGGACAGAAGGAGGCCTATGGCTACACCTTC | CASSKGQKEAYGYTF
TRBJ2-2 | TRBV7-9 | - | - | 17 | TGTGCCAGCAGCCCAAGGACAGAAGCGGCGAACACCGGGGAGCTGTTTTTT | CASSPRTEAANTGELFF
TRBJ1-1 | TRBV19 | TRBD1 | once | 15 | TGTGCCAGTAGTATAGCCCCGGGACAGGGCTTTGAAGCTTTCTTT | CASSIAPGQGFEAFF
TRBJ1-1 | TRBV2 | - | - | 13 | TGTGCCAGCAGTGATGTGGCAACCGCTGAAGCTTTCTTT | CASSDVATAEAFF
TRBJ2-2 | TRBV24-1 | TRBD2 | few | 15 | TGTGCCACCAGACCGACTAGCGGGGGTACCGGGGAGCTGTTTTTT | CATRPTSGGTGELFF
TRBJ1-6 | TRBV18 | TRBD1 | - | 15 | TGTGCCAGCTCACCGGGACAGGGACTTGGTTCACCCCTCCACTTT | CASSPGQGLGSPLHF
TRBJ2-1 | TRBV20-1 | - | few | 13 | TGCAGTGCTAGTTTGTCCAGGGACAATGAGCAGTTCTTC | CSASLSRDNEQFF
TRBJ2-3 | TRBV29-1 | - | - | 13 | TGCAGCGTTGACAGCCTAGGGGGAGATACGCAGTATTTT | CSVDSLGGDTQYF
TRBJ2-1 | TRBV5-6 | - | - | 14 | TGTGCCAGCAGCTTGGAGGCCGTCGGGGGTGAGCAGTTCTTC | CASSLEAVGGEQFF
TRBJ1-3 | TRBV5-6 | - | - | 14 | TGTGCCAGCAGCTTTTCCAGGGCTGGAAACACCATATATTTT | CASSFSRAGNTIYF
TRBJ1-6 | TRBV27 | TRBD1 | - | 15 | TGTGCCAGCAGCCGAGGACAGGGGGGATATTCACCCCTCCACTTT | CASSRGQGGYSPLHF
TRBJ2-1 | TRBV7-3 | TRBD1 | - | 18 | TGTGCCAGCAGCTCCAGAGGACAGGGGGCGATCGCCTACAATGAGCAGTTCTTC | CASSSRGQGAIAYNEQFF
TRBJ1-1 | TRBV19 | - | - | 14 | TGTGCCACCTTGGGGGGTAAACGGAACACTGAAGCTTTCTTT | CATLGGKRNTEAFF